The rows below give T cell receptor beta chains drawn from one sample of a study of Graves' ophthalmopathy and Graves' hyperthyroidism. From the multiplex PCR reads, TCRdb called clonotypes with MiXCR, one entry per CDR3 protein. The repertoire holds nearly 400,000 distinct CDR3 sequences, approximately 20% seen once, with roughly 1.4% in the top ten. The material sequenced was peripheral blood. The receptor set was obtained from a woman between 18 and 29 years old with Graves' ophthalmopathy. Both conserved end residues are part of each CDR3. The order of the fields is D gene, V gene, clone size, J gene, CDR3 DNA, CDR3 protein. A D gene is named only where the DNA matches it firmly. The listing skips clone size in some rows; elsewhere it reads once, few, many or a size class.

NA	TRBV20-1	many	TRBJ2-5	TGCAGTGCTAGTAATTACGGGGGAGAGACCCAGTACTTC	CSASNYGGETQYF
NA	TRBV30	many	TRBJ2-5	TGTGCCTGGAGTACAGGGTCGGAGACCCAGTACTTC	CAWSTGSETQYF
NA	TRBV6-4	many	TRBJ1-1	TGTGCCAGCAATCACAGCCCCACGGGAAGCTTGAACACTGAAGCTTTCTTT	CASNHSPTGSLNTEAFF
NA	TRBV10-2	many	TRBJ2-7	TGCGCCAGCAGTGAGTCGTGGATCGGACTTGACGAGCAGTACTTC	CASSESWIGLDEQYF
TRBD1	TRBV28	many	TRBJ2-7	TGTGCCAGCAGCGGCGGGACAGGGGGAGGTATGTACGAGCAGTACTTC	CASSGGTGGGMYEQYF
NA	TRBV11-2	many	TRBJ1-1	TGTGCCAGCAGCTTAGATCAGGGGCGGAACACTGAAGCTTTCTTT	CASSLDQGRNTEAFF
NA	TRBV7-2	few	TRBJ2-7	TGTGCCAGCAGCCACTTTTCCGGAGAGCAGTACTTC	CASSHFSGEQYF
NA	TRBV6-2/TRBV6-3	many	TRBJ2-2	TGTGCCAGCGGCCGGGTCACCGGGGAGCTGTTTTTT	CASGRVTGELFF
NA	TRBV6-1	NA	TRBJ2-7	TGTGCCAGCAGAGGACCATCCGCCTACGAGCAGTACTTC	CASRGPSAYEQYF
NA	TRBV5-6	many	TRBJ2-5	TGTGCCAGCAGCTTGGCGGCGGGCGTGGGTCAAGAGACCCAGTACTTC	CASSLAAGVGQETQYF
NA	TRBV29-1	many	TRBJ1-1	TGCAGCGCCGGAGGCTTACGGGCTGAAGCTTTCTTT	CSAGGLRAEAFF
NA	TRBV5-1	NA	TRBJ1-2	TGCGCCAGCAGCTCGACGGCGGGGCTTGACTATGGCTACACCTTC	CASSSTAGLDYGYTF
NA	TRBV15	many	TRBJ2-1	TGTGCCACCAGCAGAGATCTTAGGCTCTACGGCCCCTACAATGAGCAGTTCTTC	CATSRDLRLYGPYNEQFF
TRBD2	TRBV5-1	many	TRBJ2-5	TGCGCCAGCAGCTCTGTCGGGGGGAACCAAGGAAAGACCCAGTACTTC	CASSSVGGNQGKTQYF
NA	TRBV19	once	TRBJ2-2	TGTGCCAGTAATAGGTACACCGGGGAGCTGTTTTTT	CASNRYTGELFF
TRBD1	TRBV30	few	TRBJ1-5	TGTGCCTGGAGTGTAGACAGGGGGACCAATCAGCCCCAGCATTTT	CAWSVDRGTNQPQHF